A selection of T cell receptor beta chains follows, all from one sample in a study of blood T cells in healthy people across ages. TCRdb reprocessed the 5' RACE reads via MiXCR and lists one record per CDR3 protein. This sample has under 2,000,000 distinct CDR3 sequences; less than 50% occur once, and the top ten carry less than 2.5%. Sequenced sample: blood. The receptors come from a woman in her thirties or forties in good health. The conserved cysteine and the conserved F or W are not part of the CDR3 here. A clone size is listed for some rows: how often the clone was seen (once, few, many), or a class if it is expanded.

J gene	V gene	clone size	CDR3 protein
TRBJ2-7	TRBV13	NA	ASSLMFGEQY
TRBJ2-4	TRBV12-3/TRBV12-4	NA	ASSFGTTLNIQY
NA	TRBV21-1	NA	ASRKPPPSGRHEQY
TRBJ2-3	TRBV15	NA	ATSRDWTGMADTQY
TRBJ2-1	TRBV20-1	NA	SAPGQAYNEQF
TRBJ1-1	TRBV28	NA	ASSSATEAF
TRBJ2-3	TRBV4-3	NA	ASSQDGDRGERPDTQY
TRBJ1-4	TRBV20-1	NA	SARDRGQSEKLF
TRBJ2-5	TRBV5-1	few	ASSGPGQGPQETQY
TRBJ2-1	TRBV29-1	NA	SVVRTGGNEQF
TRBJ2-7	TRBV12-3/TRBV12-4	NA	ASSFGSRDLYEQY
TRBJ1-2	TRBV5-1	NA	ASTLGTVGGYT
TRBJ2-3	TRBV7-2	few	ASSPAGLSGTQY
TRBJ2-2	TRBV5-1	NA	ASSSSGAGTGELF
TRBJ2-6	TRBV5-1	few	ASSLAGIRQGISGANVLT
TRBJ2-2	TRBV6-5	NA	ASSQATVGELF
TRBJ2-3	TRBV7-3	NA	ASSLETGSTQY
TRBJ1-5	TRBV7-2	NA	ASSTERNQPQH
NA	TRBV7-2	NA	ASRKGIQETQY
TRBJ2-1	TRBV4-1	few	ASSQELRTVYNEQF
NA	TRBV20-1	NA	SARDPGLPEQY
TRBJ1-2	TRBV25-1	NA	ASSESRGLGYT
TRBJ2-1	TRBV12-3/TRBV12-4	NA	ASSPSGINEQF
TRBJ2-7	TRBV15	few	ATSRDKREGLYKQY